This TCR beta chain was sequenced in a study of blood T cell repertoires in COVID-19. Study context: Samples came from the United States, Italy and Spain, spanning acute and convalescent COVID-19. In each case, the material was cDNA or gDNA derived from T cells, B-cell-depleted T cells, or PBMCs.

Methods used by the authors: Amplification with reference gene primers provided the estimates of nucleated cell counts. Produced via immunoSEQ multiplex PCR; TCRdb's table is partial and in-frame only. That table is the source of V, J and clone size, and D and trimming were worked out from the DNA. The data hold roughly 110,000 clones, with around 89% observed a single time. V was pared by 4 bases and J by 5 bases, with 13 bases between. CDR1 and CDR2 from the germline V gene are SGHKS and YYEKEE (reference sequence). This CDR3 region has 14 residues. Sample: peripheral blood. This TCR was recovered from a human donor with acute or convalescent COVID-19. The donor label of this sample is uncertain. The gene calls are TRBV5-5 and TRBJ1-5; D gene uncertain. The CDR3, as DNA: TGTGCCAGCAGCCTAGGACCGGGGTATCAGCCCCAGCATTTT. Protein: CASSLGPGYQPQHF.